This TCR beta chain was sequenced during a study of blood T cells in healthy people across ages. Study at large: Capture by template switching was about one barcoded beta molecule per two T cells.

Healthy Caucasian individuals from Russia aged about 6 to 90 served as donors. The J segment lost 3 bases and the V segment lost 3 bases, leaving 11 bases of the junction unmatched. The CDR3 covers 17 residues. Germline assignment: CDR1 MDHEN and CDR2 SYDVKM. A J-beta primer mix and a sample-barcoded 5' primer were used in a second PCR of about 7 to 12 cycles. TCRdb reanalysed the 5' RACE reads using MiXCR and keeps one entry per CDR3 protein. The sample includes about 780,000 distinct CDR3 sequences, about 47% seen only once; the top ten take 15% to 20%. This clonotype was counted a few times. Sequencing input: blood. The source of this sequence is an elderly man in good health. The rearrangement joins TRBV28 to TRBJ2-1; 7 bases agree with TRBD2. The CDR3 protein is CASSFISRGRDYNEQFF. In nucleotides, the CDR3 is TGTGCCAGCAGTTTTATTAGTAGAGGGAGGGACTACAATGAGCAGTTCTTC.